The present TCR beta chain was sequenced within a study of regulatory T cells in long-lasting Graves disease. Study-wide context: Graves' patients with a new diagnosis had received antithyroid drugs under 3 months.

CDR3 regions were amplified by Arm-PCR using iRepertoire HTBI primers to build TCR beta libraries. One entry per CDR3 protein, called by TCRdb with MiXCR from the multiplex PCR reads. This sample has roughly 500,000 distinct CDR3 sequences, with roughly 13% found just once. Time point in this sample: newly diagnosed GD, antithyroid drugs for less than 3 months. From PBMCs, RNA was extracted and then used to make the TCR library. This clonotype was counted many times. V shed 5 bases and J 2 bases; nucleotides not matched to a gene: 11. The CDR3 loop spans 15 amino acids. Germline lookup yields CDR1 SQVTM and CDR2 ANQGSEA. These records were also assigned to another study, of T cells in Graves' hyperthyroidism and ophthalmopathy.

The sequence derives from a man younger than 45 with Graves disease. Here the sequenced sample was peripheral blood mononuclear cells (PBMCs), taken at new diagnosis, from a patient treated with antithyroid drugs. The chain employs TRBV29-1 and TRBJ2-7; 8 positions agree with TRBD2. This CDR3 reads CSVTGITSGPYEQYF. CDR3 nucleotides: TGCAGCGTTACCGGCATCACTAGCGGTCCCTACGAGCAGTACTTC.